This T cell receptor (beta chain) was documented in a study of siplizumab effects on memory and regulatory T cells. Study observations and caveats: With siplizumab, mappable alloreactive CD4+ clones averaged 68.8% Treg-derived, versus under 30% in controls. Proliferating Tregs from siplizumab cultures lacked functional confirmation of suppression.

Notes on this clone: The antigen is not known.

The CDR3 sequence is 15 residues long. The V gene's germline CDR1 is LNHDA and CDR2 SQIVND (reference sequence). Trimming took off 4 bases at V and 2 bases at J, with 12 bases between the two ends. Clones were sequenced by immunoSEQ multiplex PCR, and TCRdb holds only the in-frame ones, with some missing. This table holds roughly 100,000 clones, 93% found once. The V gene is TRBV19, the J gene TRBJ1-3; TRBD1 might be the D (6 bases). This clonotype originated in a human donor in good health. The sequencing sample was made of CD4+ T cells sorted from blood. Here the CDR3 reads CASSTTGSPGNTIYF. The CDR3 bases are TGTGCCAGTAGTACTACAGGGAGTCCTGGAAACACCATATATTTT.